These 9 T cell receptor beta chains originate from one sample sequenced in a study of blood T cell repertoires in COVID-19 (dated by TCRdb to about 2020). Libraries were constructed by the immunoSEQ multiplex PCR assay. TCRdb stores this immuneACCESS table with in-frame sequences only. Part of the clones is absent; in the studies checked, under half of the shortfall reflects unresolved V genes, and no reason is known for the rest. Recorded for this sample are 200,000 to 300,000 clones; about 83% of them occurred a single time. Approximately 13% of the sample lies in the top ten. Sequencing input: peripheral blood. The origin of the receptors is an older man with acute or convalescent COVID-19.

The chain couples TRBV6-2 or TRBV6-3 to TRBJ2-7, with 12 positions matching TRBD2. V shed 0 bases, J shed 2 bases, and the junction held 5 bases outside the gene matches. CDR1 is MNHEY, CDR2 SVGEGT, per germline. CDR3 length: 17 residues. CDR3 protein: CASSYSTSGRITYEQYF. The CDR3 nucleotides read TGTGCCAGCAGTTACTCGACTAGCGGGAGAATCACCTACGAGCAGTACTTC.

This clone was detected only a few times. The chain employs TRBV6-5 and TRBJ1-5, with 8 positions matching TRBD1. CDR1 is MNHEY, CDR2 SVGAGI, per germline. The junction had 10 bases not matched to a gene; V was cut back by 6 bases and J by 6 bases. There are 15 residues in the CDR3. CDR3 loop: CASRETGDGGQPQHF. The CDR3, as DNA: TGTGCCAGCAGGGAGACAGGGGACGGCGGTCAGCCCCAGCATTTT.

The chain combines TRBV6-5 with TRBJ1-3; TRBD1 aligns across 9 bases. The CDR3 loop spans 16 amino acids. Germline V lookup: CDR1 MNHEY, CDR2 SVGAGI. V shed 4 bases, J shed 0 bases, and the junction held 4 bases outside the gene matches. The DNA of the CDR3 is TGTGCCAGCAGTTTCCAGACAGGGGGCTCTGGAAACACCATATATTTT. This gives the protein CASSFQTGGSGNTIYF.

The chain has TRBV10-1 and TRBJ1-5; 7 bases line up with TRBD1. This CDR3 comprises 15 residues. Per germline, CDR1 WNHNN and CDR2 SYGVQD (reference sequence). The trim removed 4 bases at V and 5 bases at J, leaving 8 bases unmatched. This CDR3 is CASSVRDRIDQPQHF. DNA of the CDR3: TGCGCCAGCAGTGTCCGGGACAGAATTGATCAGCCCCAGCATTTT.

The CDR3 DNA sequence: TGTGCCAGCAGCTTAGACCCGACAGGGAGAGATGAGCAGTTCTTC. It is translated as CASSLDPTGRDEQFF. The chain combines TRBV11-1 with TRBJ2-1, with 7 nucleotides matching TRBD1. Trimming cost V 1 base and J 8 bases; bases outside gene matches: 8. CDR1 is SGHAT and CDR2 is FQDESV in the germline V gene (reference sequence). The CDR3 is 15 amino acids.

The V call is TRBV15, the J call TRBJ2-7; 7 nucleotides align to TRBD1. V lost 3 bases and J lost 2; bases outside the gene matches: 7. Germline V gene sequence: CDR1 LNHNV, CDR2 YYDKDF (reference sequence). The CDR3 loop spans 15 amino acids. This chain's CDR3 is CATSRFTQGAYEQYF. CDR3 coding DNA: TGTGCCACCAGCAGGTTTACGCAGGGGGCCTACGAGCAGTACTTC.

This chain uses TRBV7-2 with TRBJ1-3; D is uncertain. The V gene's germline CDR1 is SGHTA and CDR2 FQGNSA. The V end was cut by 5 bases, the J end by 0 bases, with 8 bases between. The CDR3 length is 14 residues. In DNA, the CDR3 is TGTGCCAGCAGCCCCATGAGCTCTGGAAACACCATATATTTT. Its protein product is CASSPMSSGNTIYF.

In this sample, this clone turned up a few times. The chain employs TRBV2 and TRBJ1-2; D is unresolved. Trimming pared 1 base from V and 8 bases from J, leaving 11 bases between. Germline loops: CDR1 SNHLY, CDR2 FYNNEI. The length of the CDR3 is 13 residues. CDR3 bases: TGTGCCAGCAGTGAAGTACGACAAGAAGGCTACACCTTC. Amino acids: CASSEVRQEGYTF.

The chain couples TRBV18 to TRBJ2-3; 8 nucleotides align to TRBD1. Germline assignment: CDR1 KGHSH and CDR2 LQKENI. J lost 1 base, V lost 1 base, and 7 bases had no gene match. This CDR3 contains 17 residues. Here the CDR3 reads CASSPRPQGAGTDTQYF. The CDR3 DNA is TGTGCCAGCTCACCACGACCCCAGGGGGCAGGCACAGATACGCAGTATTTT.